This T cell receptor beta chain was obtained from a study of T-cell memory formation after mild COVID-19. TCRdb re-derived calls from the 5' RACE reads in MiXCR, one entry per CDR3 protein. Counted here are about 14,000 distinct CDR3 sequences, around 20% occurring once; the ten biggest clones make up roughly 50%. This CDR3 has 12 amino acids. The germline gives CDR1 SNHLY, CDR2 FYNNEI. V was pared by 5 bases and J by 2 bases, with 4 bases between. This clonotype was recorded many times. The clonotype was recovered from an adult woman who had mild COVID-19 (a few samples of this study predate the infection). Cell type and time point are not known. The V gene is TRBV2, the J gene TRBJ2-1; no clear D. Sequenced input: PBMCs or a T cell subset sorted from them (not recorded which). The CDR3, as DNA: TGTGCCAGCAGTTTTACCTACAATGAGCAGTTCTTC. Amino acids: CASSFTYNEQFF.